This passage covers 10 T cell receptor beta chains from one sample sequenced in a study of cytomegalovirus exposure and HLA in healthy donors. 13 Jbeta primers and 60 Vbeta primers were used for the PCR. TCRdb's table, derived via immunoSEQ multiplex PCR, lists solely in-frame clones and lacks some. The profile shows approximately 130,000 clones, about 8.6% of them singletons. Specimen: PBMCs. The receptors stem from a middle-aged woman in good health and CMV-seropositive.

This clone was detected only a few times. The chain couples TRBV9 to TRBJ1-5; 7 nucleotides agree with TRBD1. Trimming at V came to 4 bases and at J to 6 bases, leaving 4 bases not matched to a gene. Germline values: CDR1 SGDLS, CDR2 YYNGEE. The CDR3 extends over 13 amino acids. CDR3 loop: CASSSGGIQPQHF. Written as DNA, the CDR3 is TGTGCCAGCAGCTCAGGGGGTATTCAGCCCCAGCATTTT.

This clone was picked up one time. V and J are TRBV9 and TRBJ2-5; 8 positions match TRBD2. From germline, CDR1 is SGDLS and CDR2 YYNGEE. V was clipped by 0 bases and J by 5 bases; unmatched bases: 3. This CDR3 spans 14 amino acids. The CDR3: CASSVVGGGETQYF. The CDR3 DNA reads as TGTGCCAGCAGCGTAGTCGGCGGGGGGGAGACCCAGTACTTC. Variable domain in full (rest from reference TRBV9 and TRBJ2-5): DSGVTQTPKHLITATGQRVTLRCSPRSGDLSVYWYQQSLDQGLQFLIQYYNGEERAKGNILERFSAQQFPDLHSELNLSSLELGDSALYFCASSVVGGGETQYFGPGTRLLVL.

V and J are TRBV6-6 and TRBJ2-7, with a weak D call TRBD2 (5 bases). The CDR3 is made up of 16 amino acids. Germline V CDR1 and CDR2: MNHNY, SVGAGI (reference sequence). V was shortened by 0 bases and J by 0 bases, with 12 bases between the two germline ends. This CDR3 is CASSYSDSRSSYEQYF. The CDR3 DNA sequence: TGTGCCAGCAGTTACTCGGACTCAAGGAGCTCCTACGAGCAGTACTTC.

As concerns this clone: The sample has other DNA sequences that encode this CDR3 too. The V gene is TRBV2, the J gene TRBJ2-5; 13 nucleotides match TRBD2. This CDR3 has 17 residues. The junction had 7 bases not matched to a gene; V was cut back by 5 bases and J by 1 base. Germline V gene data show CDR1 as SNHLY and CDR2 as FYNNEI. CDR3 nucleotides: TGTGCCAGCAGTTTGGGACTAGCGGGACCAACCCAAGAGACCCAGTACTTC. Its protein is CASSLGLAGPTQETQYF.

Notes on this clone: Sequence at one end of the junction differs from germline and may be a read error. The rearrangement links TRBV7-2 to TRBJ1-2, with 8 nucleotides matching TRBD1. The CDR3 runs 12 residues. Germline V CDR1 and CDR2: SGHTA, FQGNSA. CDR3 amino acids: CASSSRRTGMAF. The CDR3 DNA reads as TGTGCCAGCAGCTCCAGGAGGACAGGGATGGCCTTC.

This clone has only a few counts. This chain uses TRBV6-1 with TRBJ2-1, with D tentatively TRBD1 (7 bases). Trimming cost V 5 bases and J 8 bases, with 16 bases left between them. The germline V gene encodes CDR1 MNHNS and CDR2 SASEGT. The CDR3 runs to 14 residues. Here the CDR3 DNA reads TGTGCCAGCAGTCGCCGGGGGACAGTCGATGAGCAGTTCTTC. Translating gives CASSRRGTVDEQFF.

On this clone itself: Different DNA sequences within this sample yield the same CDR3. The chain links TRBV18 to TRBJ1-1; D unclear. CDR1 is KGHSH and CDR2 is LQKENI in the germline V gene. V was clipped by 5 bases and J by 3 bases, with 22 bases between them. The CDR3 is 17 residues long. The DNA for the CDR3 is TGTGCCAGCTCATTAGGCCGGGAAATGTATAGGTACACTGAAGCTTTCTTT. It yields the protein CASSLGREMYRYTEAFF. Looking up the rest from reference TRBV18 and TRBJ1-1 gives the full variable domain: NAGVMQNPRHLVRRRGQEARLRCSPMKGHSHVYWYRQLPEEGLKFMVYLQKENIIDESGMPKERFSAEFPKEGPSILRIQQVVRGDSAAYFCASSLGREMYRYTEAFFGQGTRLTVV.

This clone came up a few times. The chain joins TRBV29-1 to TRBJ2-7, with TRBD1 matching over 8 bases. Trimming took 6 bases from V and 3 from J; bases not matched to a gene: 10. The CDR3 extends over 14 amino acids. Per germline, CDR1 SQVTM and CDR2 ANQGSEA. In nucleotides, the CDR3 is TGCAGCGTCCTACTGCGGGACAGGAGCTACGAGCAGTACTTC. This encodes CSVLLRDRSYEQYF.

The V call is TRBV2, the J call TRBJ1-1, with D uncertain. This CDR3 spans 14 amino acids. Between the trimmed V and J ends, which lost 3 bases and 0 bases, there was a span of 8 bases. Germline values: CDR1 SNHLY, CDR2 FYNNEI. The CDR3 DNA follows: TGTGCCAGCAGTGAGGGCAGGATGAACACTGAAGCTTTCTTT. As protein: CASSEGRMNTEAFF. Looking up the rest from reference TRBV2 and TRBJ1-1 gives the full variable domain: EPEVTQTPSHQVTQMGQEVILRCVPISNHLYFYWYRQILGQKVEFLVSFYNNEISEKSEIFDDQFSVERPDGSNFTLKIRSTKLEDSAMYFCASSEGRMNTEAFFGQGTRLTVV.

This clone occurred a few times. The rearrangement links TRBV7-9 to TRBJ1-4, with D unresolved. The CDR3 has 15 amino acids. Per germline, CDR1 SEHNR and CDR2 FQNEAQ (reference sequence). V was clipped by 8 bases and J by 3 bases, with 16 bases between them. The CDR3 is CASGDPGWANEKLFF. The CDR3 DNA follows: TGTGCCAGCGGCGATCCCGGGTGGGCTAATGAAAAACTGTTTTTT.